Shown below are 22 T cell receptor beta chains from a single sample sequenced in a study of T cells after yellow fever vaccination. TCRdb re-called the 5' RACE reads through MiXCR, storing one row per CDR3 protein. Of some 500,000 distinct CDR3 sequences in the sample, approximately 12% were seen once. The sequenced sample was PBMCs, obtained on the day of the yellow fever booster vaccination. All receptors derive from a man aged 25-45 years who received the YFV17D yellow fever vaccine.

At least ten counts were recorded for this clonotype. The rearrangement joins TRBV29-1 to TRBJ2-3, with 8 bases that match TRBD1. V lost 3 bases to trimming and J lost 1 base; unmatched junction nucleotides: 3. The germline V gene has CDR1 SQVTM and CDR2 ANQGSEA. The CDR3 contains 14 residues. For the CDR3, the DNA is TGCAGCGTTGAGGGACAGGCCCGCACAGATACGCAGTATTTT. This codes for CSVEGQARTDTQYF.

This clonotype was counted only a few times. The rearrangement joins TRBV28 to TRBJ1-2, with D unresolved. The CDR3 covers 16 residues. Germline V CDR1 and CDR2: MDHEN, SYDVKM. Trimming removed 6 bases from V and 4 bases from J, with 21 bases in between. The CDR3 here is CASRHTRGSLGYGYTF. In DNA form, the CDR3 reads TGTGCCAGCAGGCATACCAGAGGGAGCCTTGGCTATGGCTACACCTTC.

This clonotype appeared a few times. The chain combines TRBV2 with TRBJ2-1; 7 bases are a match to TRBD2. Germline V gives CDR1 SNHLY, CDR2 FYNNEI. Trimming took 7 bases from V and 3 from J; bases not matched to a gene: 12. The CDR3 is 16 residues long. CDR3 nucleotide sequence: TGTGCCAGCACCAAAGAAGCGGGAACCTTCTACAATGAGCAGTTCTTC. Translated, it gives CASTKEAGTFYNEQFF.

This sequence joins TRBV29-1 and TRBJ2-4; D unclear. Trimming took 4 bases from V and 0 from J, leaving 13 bases between them. This CDR3 contains 15 residues. The germline V gene has CDR1 SQVTM and CDR2 ANQGSEA. The CDR3 is CSVVGQQLAKNIQYF. The CDR3 nucleotides read TGCAGCGTTGTGGGCCAGCAGTTAGCCAAAAACATTCAGTACTTC.

This clonotype was observed at least ten times. This chain links TRBV7-8 with TRBJ2-7; the match to TRBD1 covers 8 bases. CDR1 and CDR2 from the germline V gene are SGHVS and FQNEAQ. The CDR3 length is 15 residues. V was clipped by 1 base and J by 3 bases; unmatched bases: 5. CDR3 sequence (DNA): TGTGCCAGCAGCTTAGACCGGGACAGGTTCTACGAGCAGTACTTC. Amino acid sequence: CASSLDRDRFYEQYF.

This rearrangement joins TRBV7-2 to TRBJ2-4, with D possibly TRBD2 on 7 matching bases. Germline V gene lookup returns CDR1 SGHTA and CDR2 FQGNSA. V dropped 6 bases and J dropped 6 bases, with 12 bases sitting between them. This CDR3 has 13 amino acids. CDR3 in DNA: TGTGCCAGCAGGGAGGGGGGGGGAAACATTCAGTACTTC. Translating gives CASREGGGNIQYF.

The V gene is TRBV24-1, the J gene TRBJ2-1; D is possibly TRBD1 (6 bases). The CDR3 contains 15 residues. The germline CDR1 and CDR2 sequences are KGHDR and SFDVKD. The V end was cut by 3 bases, the J end by 9 bases, with 17 bases between. In DNA, the CDR3 is TGTGCCACCAGTGATCGGACAGTGCCTTCGGGTGAGCAGTTCTTC. Translating it yields CATSDRTVPSGEQFF.

This clonotype was observed a few times. V usage is TRBV27 and J usage is TRBJ2-1; 12 bases fit TRBD2. Germline assignment: CDR1 MNHEY and CDR2 SMNVEV (reference sequence). The CDR3 sequence is 17 residues long. Trimming at V came to 4 bases and at J to 5 bases, leaving 9 bases not matched to a gene. For the CDR3, the DNA is TGTGCCAGCAGTTCAAGGGGTTGGACTAGCGGGAACAATGAGCAGTTCTTC. Translated: CASSSRGWTSGNNEQFF.

This clonotype was counted a few times. This chain uses TRBV5-1 with TRBJ2-7; D tentatively reads TRBD1 or TRBD2 (5 bases each). This CDR3 has 20 residues. The germline gives CDR1 SGHRS, CDR2 YFSETQ. With 0 bases removed from V and 7 bases from J, the gap between germline ends came to 32 bases. The DNA for the CDR3 is TGCGCCAGCAGCTTGGTATTGGGGTCTACAGGTTTCGCCGAACCGGGGGAGCAGTACTTC. It encodes CASSLVLGSTGFAEPGEQYF.

This clonotype was picked up a small number of times. This chain uses TRBV24-1 with TRBJ2-7; D uncertain. This CDR3 has 16 amino acids. Looked up from germline, CDR1 is KGHDR and CDR2 is SFDVKD. The ends were cut back, 9 bases at V and 3 bases at J, with 23 bases in the middle. CDR3 sequence reads: CATLSSRTRKHYEQYF. The CDR3 region has the DNA TGTGCCACCCTCAGTAGCCGGACCCGAAAACACTACGAGCAGTACTTC.

This clonotype appeared a few times. The chain recombines TRBV10-3 with TRBJ2-3, with TRBD2 matching over 8 bases. The germline gives CDR1 ENHRY, CDR2 SYGVKD. CDR3 length: 14 amino acids. V was clipped by 7 bases and J by 1 base; unmatched bases: 4. The CDR3 nucleotides read TGTGCCATCACCCCAGCGGGAGGCACAGATACGCAGTATTTT. Residues: CAITPAGGTDTQYF.

A few counts support this clonotype. V and J are TRBV20-1 and TRBJ1-5, with D unclear. The germline V gene encodes CDR1 DFQATT and CDR2 SNEGSKA (reference sequence). The germline V and J ends were trimmed by 4 bases and 0 bases, with 10 bases remaining between them. The CDR3 consists of 14 residues. The CDR3 nucleotides read TGCAGTGCTACTGACGTATATAGCAATCAGCCCCAGCATTTT. This sequence encodes CSATDVYSNQPQHF.

V and J are TRBV4-3 and TRBJ1-2, with D perhaps matching TRBD1 (5 bases). Trimming shortened V by 1 base and J by 8 bases, and 14 bases separated the two germline ends. Per the germline V gene, CDR1 is LGHNA and CDR2 is YSLEER. This CDR3 contains 14 residues. CDR3 in amino acids: CASSQAPRGRGYTF. CDR3 coding DNA: TGCGCCAGCAGCCAAGCACCGCGGGGCAGGGGCTACACCTTC.

At least ten counts were recorded for this clonotype. The CDR3 here is CASSYAQTGGPQHF. As DNA, the CDR3 is TGTGCCAGCAGTTACGCCCAGACCGGCGGGCCCCAGCATTTT. The chain recombines TRBV6-5 with TRBJ1-5; D is uncertain. Between the trimmed V and J ends, which lost 2 bases and 9 bases, there was a span of 14 bases. This CDR3 has 14 amino acids. Germline lookup yields CDR1 MNHEY and CDR2 SVGAGI.

This clonotype was counted between two and nine times. This chain links TRBV10-2 with TRBJ2-3; D unresolved. The CDR3 is 11 residues long. V was cut by 6 bases and J by 7 bases, with 8 bases left in between. In germline, CDR1 is WSHSY, CDR2 SAAADI. The CDR3 DNA reads TGCGCCAGCAGCGTCTCTTATACGCAGTATTTT. The encoded protein is CASSVSYTQYF.

This clonotype occurred a few times. This chain joins TRBV10-3 and TRBJ2-2; TRBD1 is a possible D gene (7 bases). The CDR3 spans 13 residues. Germline V CDR1 and CDR2: ENHRY, SYGVKD. The V end was cut by 11 bases, the J end by 7 bases, with 17 bases between. CDR3 nucleotide sequence: TGTGCCGCCAGGAGGGGGCAGGACGGGGAGCTGTTTTTT. Protein product: CAARRGQDGELFF.

This clonotype has just a few counts. J is TRBJ2-2 and V is TRBV12-3 or TRBV12-4; no clear D. This CDR3 is built from 15 residues. V was trimmed by 6 bases and J by 0 bases, leaving 11 bases between them. The CDR3 DNA reads TGTGCCAGCAGCGTAGGGTTTCCGAACACCGGGGAGCTGTTTTTT. Translation gives CASSVGFPNTGELFF.

The rearrangement uses TRBV27 and TRBJ2-7; 8 nucleotides line up with TRBD2. CDR3 length: 14 residues. Germline V gene lookup returns CDR1 MNHEY and CDR2 SMNVEV (reference sequence). With V trimmed by 4 bases and J by 6 bases, 8 bases remained unmatched. The CDR3 nucleotides are TGTGCCAGCAGTTCAGCGGGACTAGGTACCGAGCAGTACTTC. Protein: CASSSAGLGTEQYF.

The genes are TRBV18 and TRBJ1-4; possibly TRBD1 for D (6 bases). Germline lookup yields CDR1 KGHSH and CDR2 LQKENI. There are 15 residues in the CDR3. Trimming cost V 2 bases and J 8 bases, with 15 bases left between them. The CDR3 is CASSPRTEAGEKLFF. The DNA of the CDR3 is TGTGCCAGCTCACCAAGGACAGAGGCGGGCGAAAAACTGTTTTTT. The complete variable domain, with remaining parts taken from reference TRBV18 and TRBJ1-4, reads NAGVMQNPRHLVRRRGQEARLRCSPMKGHSHVYWYRQLPEEGLKFMVYLQKENIIDESGMPKERFSAEFPKEGPSILRIQQVVRGDSAAYFCASSPRTEAGEKLFFGSGTQLSVL.

The chain joins TRBV7-2 to TRBJ2-2; D unresolved. Trimming left V 5 bases short and J 3 bases short, with 10 bases between. Germline CDR1 is SGHTA and CDR2 is FQGNSA. This CDR3 comprises 14 residues. Here the CDR3 DNA reads TGTGCCAGCAGCCGAGTGGGATACACCGGGGAGCTGTTTTTT. This translates into CASSRVGYTGELFF. The variable domain in full, completed from reference TRBV7-2 and TRBJ2-2, reads GAGVSQSPSNKVTEKGKDVELRCDPISGHTALYWYRQSLGQGLEFLIYFQGNSAPDKSGLPSDRFSAERTGGSVSTLTIQRTQQEDSAVYLCASSRVGYTGELFFGEGSRLTVL.

This clonotype was counted a few times. V and J are TRBV6-5 and TRBJ2-7; no reliable D call. Looked up from germline, CDR1 is MNHEY and CDR2 is SVGAGI. This CDR3 region has 13 residues. V lost 0 bases and J 4 bases, leaving 7 bases between the germline ends. The DNA for the CDR3 is TGTGCCAGCAGTTACTCAGCTGGATACGAGCAGTACTTC. Its protein is CASSYSAGYEQYF.

This clonotype was observed a handful of times. The chain is built from TRBV10-3 and TRBJ2-2; 8 nucleotides match TRBD2. The junction had 8 bases not matched to a gene; V was cut back by 11 bases and J by 3 bases. Germline V CDR1 and CDR2: ENHRY, SYGVKD. CDR3 size: 14 residues. CDR3 in DNA: TGTGCCGCCACCCCCGGGAGGGACACCGGGGAGCTGTTTTTT. Translated: CAATPGRDTGELFF.